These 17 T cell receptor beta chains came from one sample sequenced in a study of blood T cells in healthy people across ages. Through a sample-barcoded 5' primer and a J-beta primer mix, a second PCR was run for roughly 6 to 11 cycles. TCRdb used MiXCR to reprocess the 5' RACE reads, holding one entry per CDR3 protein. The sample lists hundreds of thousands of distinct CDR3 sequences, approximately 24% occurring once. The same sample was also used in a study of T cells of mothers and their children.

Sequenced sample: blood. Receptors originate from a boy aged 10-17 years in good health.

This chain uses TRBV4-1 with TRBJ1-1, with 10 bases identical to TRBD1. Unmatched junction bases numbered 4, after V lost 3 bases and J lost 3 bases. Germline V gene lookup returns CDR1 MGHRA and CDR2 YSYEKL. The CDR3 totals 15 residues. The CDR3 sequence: CASSQLDRGDTEAFF. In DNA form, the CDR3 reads TGCGCCAGCAGCCAGCTGGACAGGGGGGACACTGAAGCTTTCTTT.

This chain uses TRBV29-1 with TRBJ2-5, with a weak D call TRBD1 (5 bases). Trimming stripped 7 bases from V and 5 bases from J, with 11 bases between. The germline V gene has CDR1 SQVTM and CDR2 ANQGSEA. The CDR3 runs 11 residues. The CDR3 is CSADTWETQYF. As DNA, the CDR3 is TGCAGCGCGGACACTTGGGAGACCCAGTACTTC.

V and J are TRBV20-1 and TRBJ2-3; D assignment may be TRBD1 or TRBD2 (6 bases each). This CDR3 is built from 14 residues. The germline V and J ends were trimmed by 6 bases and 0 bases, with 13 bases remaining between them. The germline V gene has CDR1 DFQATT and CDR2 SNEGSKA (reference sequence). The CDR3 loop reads CSAPRGASTDTQYF. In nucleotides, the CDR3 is TGCAGTGCCCCAAGGGGGGCTAGCACAGATACGCAGTATTTT.

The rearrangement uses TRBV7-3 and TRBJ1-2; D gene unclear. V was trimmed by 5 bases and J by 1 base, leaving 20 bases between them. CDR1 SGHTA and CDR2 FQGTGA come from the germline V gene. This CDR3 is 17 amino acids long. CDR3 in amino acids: CASSPGPILDLNYGYTF. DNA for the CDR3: TGTGCCAGCAGCCCCGGGCCAATCCTCGACCTTAACTATGGCTACACCTTC.

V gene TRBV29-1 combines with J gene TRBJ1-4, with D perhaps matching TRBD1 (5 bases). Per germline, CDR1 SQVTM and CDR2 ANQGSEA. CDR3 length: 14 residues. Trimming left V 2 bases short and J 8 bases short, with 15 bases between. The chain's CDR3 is CSVETGGAGEKLFF. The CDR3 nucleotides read TGCAGCGTTGAAACGGGCGGGGCGGGAGAAAAACTGTTTTTT.

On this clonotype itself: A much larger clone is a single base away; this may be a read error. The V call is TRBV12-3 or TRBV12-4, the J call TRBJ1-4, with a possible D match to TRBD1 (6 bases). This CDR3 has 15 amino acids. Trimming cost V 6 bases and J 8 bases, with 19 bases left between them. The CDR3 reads CASSLRTEGREKLFF. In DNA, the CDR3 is TGTGCCAGCAGCCTGAGGACAGAGGGCAGAGAAAAACTGTTTTTT.

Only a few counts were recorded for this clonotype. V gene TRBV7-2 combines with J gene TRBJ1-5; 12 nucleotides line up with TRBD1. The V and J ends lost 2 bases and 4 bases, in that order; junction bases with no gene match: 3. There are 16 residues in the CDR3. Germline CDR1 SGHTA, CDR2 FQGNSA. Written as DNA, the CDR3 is TGTGCCAGCAGCTTAACGGGACAGGGGGCGAATCAGCCCCAGCATTTT. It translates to CASSLTGQGANQPQHF.

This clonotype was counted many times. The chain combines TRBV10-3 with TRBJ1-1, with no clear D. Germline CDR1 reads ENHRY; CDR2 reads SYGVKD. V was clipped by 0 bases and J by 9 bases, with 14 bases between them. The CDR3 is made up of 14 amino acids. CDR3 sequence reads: CAISESSGNHQAFF. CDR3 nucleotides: TGTGCCATCAGTGAGTCCAGCGGTAACCATCAAGCTTTCTTT.

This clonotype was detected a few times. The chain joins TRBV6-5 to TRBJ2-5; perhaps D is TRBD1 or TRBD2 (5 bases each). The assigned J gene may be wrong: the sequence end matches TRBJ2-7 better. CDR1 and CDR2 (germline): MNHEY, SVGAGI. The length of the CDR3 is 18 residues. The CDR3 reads CASSYRDPVGVGAYEQYF. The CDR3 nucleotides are TGTGCCAGCAGTTACAGGGACCCTGTGGGGGTGGGAGCCTACGAGCAGTACTTC.

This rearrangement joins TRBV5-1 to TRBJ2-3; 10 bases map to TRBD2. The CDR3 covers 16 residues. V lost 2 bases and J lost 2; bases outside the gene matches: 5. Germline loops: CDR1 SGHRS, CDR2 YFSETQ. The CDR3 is CASSFTSGAATDTQYF. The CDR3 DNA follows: TGCGCCAGCAGCTTCACTAGCGGGGCCGCCACAGATACGCAGTATTTT.

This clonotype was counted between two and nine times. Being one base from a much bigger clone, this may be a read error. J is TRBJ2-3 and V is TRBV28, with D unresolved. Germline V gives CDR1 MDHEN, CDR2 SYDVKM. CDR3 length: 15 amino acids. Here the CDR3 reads CACSLGSESTDTQYF. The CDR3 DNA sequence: TGTGCCTGCAGTTTAGGGTCAGAAAGCACAGATACGCAGTATTTT.

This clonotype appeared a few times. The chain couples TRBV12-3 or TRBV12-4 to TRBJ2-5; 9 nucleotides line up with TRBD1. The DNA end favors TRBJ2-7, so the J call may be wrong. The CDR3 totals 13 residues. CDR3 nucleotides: TGTGCCAGCAGGTTGGGACAGGGCTACGAGCAGTACTTC. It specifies CASRLGQGYEQYF.

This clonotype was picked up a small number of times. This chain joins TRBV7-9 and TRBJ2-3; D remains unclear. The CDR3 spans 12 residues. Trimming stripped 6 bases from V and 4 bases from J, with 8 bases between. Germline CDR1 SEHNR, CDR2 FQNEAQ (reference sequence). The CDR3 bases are TGTGCCAGCAGTGACGTGGCAGATACGCAGTATTTT. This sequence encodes CASSDVADTQYF.

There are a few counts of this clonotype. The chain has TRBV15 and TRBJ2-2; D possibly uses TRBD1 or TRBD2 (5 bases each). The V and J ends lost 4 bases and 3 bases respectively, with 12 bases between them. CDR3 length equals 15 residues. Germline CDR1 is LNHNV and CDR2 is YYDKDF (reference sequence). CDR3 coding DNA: TGTGCCACCAGCAACCGGGACGGATACACCGGGGAGCTGTTTTTT. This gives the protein CATSNRDGYTGELFF.

This CDR3 is CASRERGGDQETQYF. The CDR3 DNA follows: TGTGCCAGCAGAGAACGGGGGGGGGATCAAGAGACCCAGTACTTC. The chain recombines TRBV12-3 or TRBV12-4 with TRBJ2-5; 8 bases are shared with TRBD2. CDR3 length equals 15 residues. Unmatched junction bases numbered 8, after V lost 6 bases and J lost 2 bases.

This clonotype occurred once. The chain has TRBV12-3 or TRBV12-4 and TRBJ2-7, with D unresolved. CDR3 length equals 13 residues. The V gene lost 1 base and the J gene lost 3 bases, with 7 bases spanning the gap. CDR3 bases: TGTGCCAGCAGTTTAGTAAACTACTACGAGCAGTACTTC. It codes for CASSLVNYYEQYF.

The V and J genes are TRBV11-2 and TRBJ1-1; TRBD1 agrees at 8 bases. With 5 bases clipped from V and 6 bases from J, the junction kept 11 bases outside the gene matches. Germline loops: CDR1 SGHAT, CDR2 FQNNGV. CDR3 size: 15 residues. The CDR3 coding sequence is TGTGCCAGCAGCCCTACCAGGGGGCGAGGAGCTGAAGCTTTCTTT. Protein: CASSPTRGRGAEAFF. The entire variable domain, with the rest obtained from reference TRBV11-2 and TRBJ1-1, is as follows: EAGVAQSPRYKIIEKRQSVAFWCNPISGHATLYWYQQILGQGPKLLIQFQNNGVVDDSQLPKDRFSAERLKGVDSTLKIQPAKLEDSAVYLCASSPTRGRGAEAFFGQGTRLTVV.